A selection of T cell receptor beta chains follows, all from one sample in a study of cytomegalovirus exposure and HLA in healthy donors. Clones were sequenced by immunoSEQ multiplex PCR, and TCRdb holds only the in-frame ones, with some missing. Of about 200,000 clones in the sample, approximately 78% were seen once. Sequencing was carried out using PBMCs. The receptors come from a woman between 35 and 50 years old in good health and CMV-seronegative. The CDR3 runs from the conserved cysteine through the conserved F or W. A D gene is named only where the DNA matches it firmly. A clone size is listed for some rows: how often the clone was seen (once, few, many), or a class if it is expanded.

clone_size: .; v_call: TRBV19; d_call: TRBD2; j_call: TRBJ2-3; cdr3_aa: CASSTRDYQDTQYF; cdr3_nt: TGTGCCAGTAGTACTCGGGACTATCAAGATACGCAGTATTTT
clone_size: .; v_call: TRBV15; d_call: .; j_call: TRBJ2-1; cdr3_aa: CATTPNYNEQFF; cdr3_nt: TGTGCCACCACCCCGAACTACAATGAACAGTTCTTC
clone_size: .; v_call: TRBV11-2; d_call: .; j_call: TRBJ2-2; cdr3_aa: CASSFTREAGELFF; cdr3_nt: TGTGCCAGCAGCTTTACGAGGGAGGCCGGGGAGCTGTTTTTT
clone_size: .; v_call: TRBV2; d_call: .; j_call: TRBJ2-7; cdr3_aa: CARSRDMGEQYF; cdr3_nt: TGTGCCAGGAGCCGGGACATGGGCGAGCAGTACTTC
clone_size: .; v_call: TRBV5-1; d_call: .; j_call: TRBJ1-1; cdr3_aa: CASSLGSSVDSGEAFF; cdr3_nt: TGCGCCAGCAGCTTGGGATCTTCTGTTGATTCAGGGGAAGCTTTCTTT
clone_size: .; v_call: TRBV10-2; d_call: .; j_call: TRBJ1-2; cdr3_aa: CASSELSRGYTF; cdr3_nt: TGCGCCAGCAGTGAGCTGTCCCGTGGCTACACCTTC
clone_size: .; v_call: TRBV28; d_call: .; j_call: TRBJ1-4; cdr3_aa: CASTPAGVGNEKLFF; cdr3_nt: TGTGCCAGCACCCCAGCAGGGGTGGGTAATGAAAAACTGTTTTTT
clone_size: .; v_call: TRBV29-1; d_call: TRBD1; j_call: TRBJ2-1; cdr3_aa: CSVWDRPGGEQFF; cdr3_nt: TGCAGCGTGTGGGACAGGCCAGGGGGTGAGCAGTTCTTC
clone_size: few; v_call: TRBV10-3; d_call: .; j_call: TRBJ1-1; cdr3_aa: CAISDRYTEAFF; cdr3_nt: TGTGCCATCAGTGACAGGTACACTGAAGCTTTCTTT
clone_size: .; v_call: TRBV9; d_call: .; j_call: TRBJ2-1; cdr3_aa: CASSVAPSGYEQFF; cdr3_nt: TGTGCCAGCAGCGTAGCTCCCAGCGGCTATGAGCAGTTCTTC
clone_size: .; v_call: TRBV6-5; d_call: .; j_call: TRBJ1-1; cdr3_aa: CASSYGGGTEAFF; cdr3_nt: TGTGCCAGCAGTTATGGAGGAGGCACTGAAGCTTTCTTT
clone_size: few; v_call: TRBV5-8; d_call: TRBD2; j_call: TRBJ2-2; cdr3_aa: CASSSAGTSGLSGELFF; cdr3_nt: TGTGCCAGCAGCTCAGCCGGGACTAGCGGGCTTTCCGGGGAGCTGTTTTTT
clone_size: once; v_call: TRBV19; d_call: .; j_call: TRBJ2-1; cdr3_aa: CASNPGLYSYNEQFF; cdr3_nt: TGTGCCAGTAACCCTGGACTTTACTCCTACAATGAGCAGTTCTTC
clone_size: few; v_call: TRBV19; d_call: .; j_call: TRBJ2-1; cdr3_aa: CASSIAFGTSNEQFF; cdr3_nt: TGTGCCAGTAGTATAGCATTCGGTACTAGTAATGAGCAGTTCTTC
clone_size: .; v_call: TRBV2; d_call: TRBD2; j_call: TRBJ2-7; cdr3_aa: CASRLAGGNEQYF; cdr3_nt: TGTGCCAGCAGACTAGCGGGAGGAAACGAGCAGTACTTC
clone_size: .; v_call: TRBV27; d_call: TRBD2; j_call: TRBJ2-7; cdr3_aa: CASSATLLAASYEQYF; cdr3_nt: TGTGCCAGCAGTGCAACTCTACTAGCGGCCTCCTACGAGCAGTACTTC
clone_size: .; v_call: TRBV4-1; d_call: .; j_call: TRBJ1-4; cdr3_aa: CASSQPAGTHPGEKLFF; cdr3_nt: TGCGCCAGCAGCCAACCTGCCGGGACTCACCCGGGTGAAAAACTGTTTTTT
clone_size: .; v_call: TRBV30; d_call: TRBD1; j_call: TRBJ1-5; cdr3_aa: CAWSVQGMQPQHF; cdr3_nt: TGTGCCTGGAGTGTACAGGGGATGCAGCCCCAGCATTTT
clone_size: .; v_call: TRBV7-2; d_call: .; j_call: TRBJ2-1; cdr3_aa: CASSLARGNEQFF; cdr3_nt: TGTGCCAGCAGCTTAGCCCGCGGGAATGAGCAGTTCTTC
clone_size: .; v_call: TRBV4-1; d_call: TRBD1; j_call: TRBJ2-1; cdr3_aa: CASSHPGQAPYNEQFF; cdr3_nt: TGCGCCAGCAGCCACCCGGGACAGGCCCCCTACAATGAGCAGTTCTTC
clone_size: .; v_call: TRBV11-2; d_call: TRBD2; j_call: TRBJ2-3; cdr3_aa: CASSLLAGVGNTQYF; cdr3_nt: TGTGCCAGCAGCCTACTAGCGGGAGTGGGGAATACGCAGTATTTT
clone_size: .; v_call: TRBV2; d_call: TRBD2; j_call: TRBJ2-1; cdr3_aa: CASRGTSGYNEQFF; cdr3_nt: TGTGCCAGCAGGGGGACTAGCGGATACAATGAGCAGTTCTTC
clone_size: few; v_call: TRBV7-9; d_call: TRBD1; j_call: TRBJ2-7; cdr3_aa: CASSRGQTLSYEQYF; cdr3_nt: TGTGCCAGCAGCCGGGGACAGACCCTCTCCTACGAGCAGTACTTC
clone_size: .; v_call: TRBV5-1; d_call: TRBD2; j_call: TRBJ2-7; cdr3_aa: CASSVGAVGTSGFYEQYF; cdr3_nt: TGCGCCAGCAGCGTTGGGGCCGTGGGGACTAGCGGTTTTTACGAGCAGTACTTC
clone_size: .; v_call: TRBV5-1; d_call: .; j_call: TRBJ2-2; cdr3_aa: CASRLYSTGELFF; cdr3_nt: TGCGCCAGCAGGTTGTACAGCACCGGGGAGCTGTTTTTT
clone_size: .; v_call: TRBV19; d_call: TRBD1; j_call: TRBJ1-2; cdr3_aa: CASSPGQGAYGYTF; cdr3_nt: TGTGCCAGTAGTCCCGGACAGGGGGCGTATGGCTACACCTTC
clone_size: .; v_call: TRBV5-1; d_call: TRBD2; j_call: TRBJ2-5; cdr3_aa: CASSLAFLSGRALETQYF; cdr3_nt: TGCGCCAGCAGCTTGGCCTTCCTTAGCGGGAGAGCCCTAGAGACCCAGTACTTC
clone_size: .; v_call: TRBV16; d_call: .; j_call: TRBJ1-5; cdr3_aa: CASSPQENQPQHF; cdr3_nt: TGTGCCAGCAGCCCCCAAGAGAATCAGCCCCAGCATTTT
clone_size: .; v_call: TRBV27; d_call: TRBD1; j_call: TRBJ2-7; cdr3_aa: CASSRTDRVWYYPYEQYF; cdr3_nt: TGTGCCAGCAGTCGCACGGACAGGGTTTGGTACTACCCCTACGAGCAGTACTTC
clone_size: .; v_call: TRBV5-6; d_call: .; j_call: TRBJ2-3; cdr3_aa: CASSAGRGRTDTQYF; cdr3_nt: TGTGCCAGCAGCGCGGGGAGAGGACGCACAGATACGCAGTATTTT
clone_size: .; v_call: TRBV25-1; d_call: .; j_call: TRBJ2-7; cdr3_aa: CASSEGGSPWLYF; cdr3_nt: TGTGCCAGCAGTGAGGGAGGATCCCCGTGGTTATACTTC
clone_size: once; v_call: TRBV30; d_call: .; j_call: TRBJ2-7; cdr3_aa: CAWSGAQQYF; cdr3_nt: TGTGCCTGGAGTGGGGCACAGCAGTACTTC
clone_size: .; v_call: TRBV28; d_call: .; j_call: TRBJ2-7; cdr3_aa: CASRGGGAQYEQYF; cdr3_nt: TGTGCCAGTCGAGGGGGAGGGGCTCAATACGAGCAGTACTTC
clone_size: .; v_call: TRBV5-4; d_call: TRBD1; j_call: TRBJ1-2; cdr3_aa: CASSLDRAYGYTF; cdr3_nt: TGTGCCAGCAGCTTAGACAGGGCCTATGGCTACACCTTC
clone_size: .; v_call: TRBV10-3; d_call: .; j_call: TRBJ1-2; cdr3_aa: CAIGVGGREGYTF; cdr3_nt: TGTGCCATCGGAGTCGGGGGGCGGGAAGGCTACACCTTC
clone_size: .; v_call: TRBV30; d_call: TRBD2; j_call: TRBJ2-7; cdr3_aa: CAWWGSGSRPYEQYF; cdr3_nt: TGTGCCTGGTGGGGTAGCGGGAGTCGACCCTACGAGCAGTACTTC
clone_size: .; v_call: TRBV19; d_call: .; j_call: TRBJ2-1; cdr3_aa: CASSIGTHYNEQFF; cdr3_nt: TGTGCCAGTAGTATAGGTACACACTACAATGAGCAGTTCTTC
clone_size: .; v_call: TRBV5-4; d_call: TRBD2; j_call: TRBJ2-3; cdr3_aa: CASSLSGSTDTQYF; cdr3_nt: TGTGCCAGCAGCCTTAGCGGGAGCACAGATACGCAGTATTTT
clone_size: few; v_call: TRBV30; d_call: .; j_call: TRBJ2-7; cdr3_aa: CAWSVGGGRTHEQYF; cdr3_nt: TGTGCCTGGAGTGTAGGGGGCGGGAGGACTCACGAGCAGTACTTC
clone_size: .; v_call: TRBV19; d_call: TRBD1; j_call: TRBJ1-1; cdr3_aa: CASSITGALNTEAFF; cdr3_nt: TGTGCCAGTAGTATAACAGGGGCACTGAACACTGAAGCTTTCTTT
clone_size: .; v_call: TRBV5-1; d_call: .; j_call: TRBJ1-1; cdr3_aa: CASSPVVNTEAFF; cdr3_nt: TGCGCCAGCAGCCCGGTAGTGAACACTGAAGCTTTCTTT
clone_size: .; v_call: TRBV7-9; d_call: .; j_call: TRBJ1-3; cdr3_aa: CASGTGSSGNTIYF; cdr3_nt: TGTGCCAGCGGAACAGGGAGCTCTGGAAACACCATATATTTT
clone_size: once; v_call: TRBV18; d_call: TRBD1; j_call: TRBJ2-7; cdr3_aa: CASSPGQGVSYEQYF; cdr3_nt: TGTGCCAGCTCGCCGGGACAGGGGGTCTCCTACGAGCAGTACTTC
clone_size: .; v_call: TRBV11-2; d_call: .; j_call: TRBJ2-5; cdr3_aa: CASSSRPWGQEETQYF; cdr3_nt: TGTGCCAGCAGTTCAAGACCTTGGGGGCAGGAAGAGACCCAGTACTTC
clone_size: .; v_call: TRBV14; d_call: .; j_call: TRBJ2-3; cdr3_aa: CASSQGPAGQTQYF; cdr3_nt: TGTGCCAGCAGCCAAGGTCCCGCCGGACAGACGCAGTATTTT
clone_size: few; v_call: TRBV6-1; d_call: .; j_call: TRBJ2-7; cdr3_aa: CASSDEVSGLVYEQYF; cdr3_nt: TGTGCCAGCAGTGATGAAGTCTCCGGGTTGGTTTACGAGCAGTACTTC
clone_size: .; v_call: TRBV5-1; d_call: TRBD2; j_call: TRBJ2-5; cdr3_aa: CASSFPRGLAGGQETQYF; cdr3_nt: TGCGCCAGCAGCTTCCCCCGCGGACTAGCGGGTGGCCAAGAGACCCAGTACTTC
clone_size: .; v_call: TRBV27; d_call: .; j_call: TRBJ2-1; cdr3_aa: CASSLVLFSYNEQFF; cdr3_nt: TGTGCCAGCAGTTTAGTGTTATTCTCCTACAATGAGCAGTTCTTC
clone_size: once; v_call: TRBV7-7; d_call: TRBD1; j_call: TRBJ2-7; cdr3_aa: CASSESQGVGFKQYF; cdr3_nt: TGTGCCAGCAGCGAGAGTCAGGGGGTTGGCTTCAAGCAGTACTTC
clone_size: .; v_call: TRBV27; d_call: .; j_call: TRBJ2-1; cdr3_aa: CASSLSGGGSYNEQFF; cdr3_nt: TGTGCCAGCAGTTTATCGGGAGGCGGATCCTACAATGAGCAGTTCTTC